This T cell receptor beta chain was identified in a study of T cell responses to AZD1222 COVID-19 vaccine (dated by TCRdb to the early 2020s). For context, the study as a whole: AZD1222 recipients given second doses at about 4 weeks or at about 12 weeks were pooled, since spike-specific TCR depth and breadth were not found to differ between the two schedules. TCR sequencing covered over 230 trial participants: 200 to 210 given two doses of AZD1222 and 26 given two doses of MenACWY control vaccine. Enrollment into the trials was organized by age into subgroups of 18-55, 56-69 and 70-plus years, and those subgroups contained about 160, 30 and 59 TCR-sequenced participants, respectively.

The time point label corresponds to: baseline before first vaccination. The vaccinee samples were drawn from two UK trials, COV001 and COV002, one of which was a single-blind randomized controlled phase 2/3 trial testing AZD1222 (ChAdOx1 nCoV-19) in healthy adults. For TCRbeta chain sequencing, PBMC samples were collected from trial participants at day 0 and at day 28 after the second dose. The CDR3 regions of human TCRbeta chains were analyzed by immunosequencing. On the study's bioinformatics: TCRs in the repertoires were matched against a reference library of SARS-CoV-2-specific TCRs that had been generated with the MIRA antigen-specificity platform. Breadth was defined as the fraction of unique TCRs that were SARS-CoV-2-associated, and depth was defined as the fraction of total T cells that were SARS-CoV-2-associated. Using the MIRA data, each spike-specific TCR was assigned both to the spike region to which the TCR was reactive and to a CD4 or CD8 class. Log10-transformed breadth and depth values were compared by one-way ANOVA with Sidak's multiple comparisons tests. TCRdb stores this immuneACCESS table with in-frame sequences only. Part of the clones is absent; in the studies checked, under half of the shortfall reflects unresolved V genes, and no reason is known for the rest. The DNA gave D and trimming, while V, J and clone size come from that table. The sample records 140,000 to 150,000 clones, approximately 90% of which are singletons. The top ten constitute 1.5% to 2% of the sample.

Its CDR3 holds 16 amino acids, cysteine through phenylalanine. Only the CDR3 region is kept as DNA, spanning 48 bases read in frame from base 1. Here V drops 1 base and J drops 5 bases, and the junction holds 9 bases not matched to any gene. Reading the germline V gene (reference sequence) gives CDR1 SEHNR and CDR2 FQNEAQ. General study outcomes and caveats: Conclusions about previously exposed vaccinees are limited because only six or seven AZD1222 recipients were SARS-CoV-2 seropositive at baseline. Nearly half of unique spike-specific TCRs reportedly recognized epitopes outside regions mutated in the B.1.351 and B.1.1.7 variants. After two AZD1222 doses, spike-specific TCR breadth and depth were significantly higher than at day 0 and than in MenACWY recipients. Participants were mostly white British and included more females than males, and it was suggested by the authors that clonal diversity may have been underestimated. Vaccine-associated CD4 TCRs spanned the whole spike protein, with dominant responses in regions 160-218 and 743-854. In the small 56-69-year group, the increase in depth fell short of significance, most likely because of low power. Because no day 14 peak-response samples were available, the repertoires could be characterized only after the peak T cell response.

Note on this clone: Its specific antigen is unknown. The input lacks base qualities; no much larger clone sits a single base away.

The chain is encoded by TRBV7-9 joined to TRBJ2-5; 8 central nucleotides agree with TRBD2. The sample here was peripheral blood, taken on day 0 of AZD1222 vaccination. The clonotype was recovered from an adult in good health. Read as DNA, the sequence is TGTGCCAGCAGCTTAGGTGGTGGTCGGGAGGGCGAGACCCAGTACTTC. The encoded protein is CASSLGGGREGETQYF.